These 4 T cell receptor beta chains came from one sample sequenced in a study of cytomegalovirus exposure and HLA in healthy donors. Repertoires were generated with immunoSEQ multiplex PCR, while TCRdb's copy carries only in-frame clones and drops some. The sample shows under 200,000 clones, 91% of them seen only once. Sequencing used PBMCs. These receptors all stem from a woman aged 18-35 years in good health and CMV-seropositive.

The chain is built from TRBV5-6 and TRBJ2-7, with D possibly matching TRBD2 (6 bases). Germline V CDR1 and CDR2: SGHDT, YYEEEE. Trimming removed 8 bases from V and 3 bases from J, with 15 bases in between. The CDR3 totals 13 residues. The CDR3: CASSGGAGYEQYF. As DNA, the CDR3 is TGTGCCAGTTCCGGAGGGGCTGGCTACGAGCAGTACTTC. Full variable domain (rest looked up from reference TRBV5-6 and TRBJ2-7): DAGVTQSPTHLIKTRGQQVTLRCSPKSGHDTVSWYQQALGQGPQFIFQYYEEEERQRGNFPDRFSGHQFPNYSSELNVNALLLGDSALYLCASSGGAGYEQYFGPGTRLTVT.

The J gene is TRBJ2-7, the V gene TRBV5-1; D remains unclear. The CDR3 consists of 16 residues. V was pared by 0 bases and J by 5 bases, with 18 bases between. CDR1 SGHRS and CDR2 YFSETQ come from the germline V gene. The CDR3 reads CASSLVGLTTNNEQYF. In nucleotides, the CDR3 is TGCGCCAGCAGCTTGGTGGGCTTGACGACGAACAACGAGCAGTACTTC. The whole variable domain, remainder taken from reference TRBV5-1 and TRBJ2-7, is KAGVTQTPRYLIKTRGQQVTLSCSPISGHRSVSWYQQTPGQGLQFLFEYFSETQRNKGNFPGRFSGRQFSNSRSEMNVSTLELGDSALYLCASSLVGLTTNNEQYFGPGTRLTVT.

This rearrangement joins TRBV5-4 to TRBJ2-3; TRBD2 agrees at 7 bases. Losses at the gene ends were 4 bases for V and 7 bases for J; bases not matched to a gene: 6. The CDR3 has 13 residues. Germline V CDR1 and CDR2: SGHNT, YYREEE (reference sequence). Written as DNA, the CDR3 is TGTGCCAGCAGCCTACCCGGGGGGAATACGCAGTATTTT. Its protein is CASSLPGGNTQYF.

The gene calls are TRBV11-1 and TRBJ2-1; D gene uncertain. V was shortened by 3 bases and J by 4 bases, with 7 bases between the two germline ends. The CDR3 runs to 13 residues. CDR1 and CDR2 (germline): SGHAT, FQDESV (reference sequence). This CDR3 reads CASSFLSYNEQFF. CDR3 nucleotides: TGTGCCAGCAGCTTTCTGTCTTACAATGAGCAGTTCTTC.